This TCR beta chain was captured in a study of cytomegalovirus exposure and HLA in healthy donors. Study-wide context: Out of about 190 million T cells, an earlier analysis found fewer than 140 million unique TCR beta sequences in total. Among the approximately 430 donors who were genotyped, approximately 84% fell in the genetic ancestry cluster that is associated with self-reported Caucasian donors.

PCR involved 60 Vbeta and 13 Jbeta primers. The repertoire was sequenced with immunoSEQ multiplex PCR; TCRdb's copy has only in-frame clones and lacks some. The listing records some 82,000 clones. The origin of this receptor is a woman in her thirties in good health and CMV-seronegative. The sample consisted of PBMCs.

The CDR3 nucleotides read TGTGCCAGCAACGAAAGCTGGCAGCCCCAGCATTTT. Translated, it gives CASNESWQPQHF. This rearrangement joins TRBV6-1 to TRBJ1-5; no clear D gene. This CDR3 has 12 residues. Germline values: CDR1 MNHNS, CDR2 SASEGT. Trimming left V 7 bases short and J 7 bases short, with 11 bases between.